A selection of T cell receptor beta chains follows, all from one sample in a study of shared clonotypes between healthy human individuals. Libraries were prepared by immunoSEQ multiplex PCR; TCRdb keeps only in-frame clonotypes and omits some of them. This sample has about 490,000 clones, with about three quarters found just once. The source material was PBMCs. The receptor source for this set is a woman aged 40 to 49 in good health. Some clones in this sample may be carry-over from other donors' samples. CDR3s include the opening cysteine and the closing phenylalanine or tryptophan. Each record gives: V gene, D gene, J gene, clone size, CDR3 protein, CDR3 DNA. D genes are given only for firm matches. The size entry is marked missing in some rows and otherwise reads once, few, many or a size class.

v_gene: TRBV18; d_gene: -; j_gene: TRBJ1-6; abundance: once; CDR3aa: CASAELENSPLHF; CDR3nt: TGTGCCAGCGCAGAGTTGGAAAATTCACCCCTCCACTTT
v_gene: TRBV29-1; d_gene: -; j_gene: TRBJ2-7; abundance: -; CDR3aa: CSVERRGAKTYEQYF; CDR3nt: TGCAGCGTTGAACGTAGGGGGGCGAAAACCTACGAGCAGTACTTC
v_gene: TRBV2; d_gene: TRBD1; j_gene: TRBJ1-2; abundance: -; CDR3aa: CASSSRDRESRGYTF; CDR3nt: TGTGCCAGCAGTAGCCGGGACAGGGAGAGTCGGGGCTACACCTTC
v_gene: TRBV9; d_gene: TRBD2; j_gene: TRBJ2-1; abundance: many; CDR3aa: CASSVDAAGGWNEQFF; CDR3nt: TGTGCCAGCAGCGTAGATGCGGCGGGAGGTTGGAATGAGCAGTTCTTC
v_gene: TRBV2; d_gene: TRBD2; j_gene: TRBJ2-7; abundance: -; CDR3aa: CASSEASGDYEQYF; CDR3nt: TGTGCCAGCAGTGAAGCGAGCGGGGACTACGAGCAGTACTTC
v_gene: TRBV2; d_gene: -; j_gene: TRBJ2-7; abundance: -; CDR3aa: CASSGQAYEQYF; CDR3nt: TGTGCCAGCAGTGGACAGGCCTACGAGCAGTACTTC
v_gene: TRBV27; d_gene: TRBD1; j_gene: TRBJ2-7; abundance: -; CDR3aa: CASSRQGTSYEQYF; CDR3nt: TGTGCCAGCAGTCGACAGGGGACCTCCTACGAGCAGTACTTC
v_gene: TRBV29-1; d_gene: TRBD2; j_gene: TRBJ2-1; abundance: -; CDR3aa: CSVAGTSNANEQFF; CDR3nt: TGCAGCGTTGCTGGGACTAGCAACGCCAATGAGCAGTTCTTC
v_gene: TRBV6-1; d_gene: -; j_gene: TRBJ2-1; abundance: -; CDR3aa: CASSDPPNEQFF; CDR3nt: TGTGCCAGCAGTGATCCGCCCAATGAGCAGTTCTTC
v_gene: TRBV7-3; d_gene: -; j_gene: TRBJ1-1; abundance: -; CDR3aa: CASSFGMLNTEAFF; CDR3nt: TGTGCCAGCAGCTTCGGGATGTTGAACACTGAAGCTTTCTTT
v_gene: TRBV11-2; d_gene: -; j_gene: TRBJ2-5; abundance: -; CDR3aa: CASSFTGLETQYF; CDR3nt: TGTGCCAGCAGTTTCACAGGGTTGGAGACCCAGTACTTC
v_gene: TRBV2; d_gene: -; j_gene: TRBJ1-4; abundance: -; CDR3aa: CASRLRNEKLFF; CDR3nt: TGTGCCAGCAGGTTACGTAATGAAAAACTGTTTTTT
v_gene: TRBV7-9; d_gene: TRBD1; j_gene: TRBJ1-1; abundance: -; CDR3aa: CASSYPGTGVFF; CDR3nt: TGTGCCAGCAGCTATCCCGGGACAGGGGTCTTCTTT
v_gene: TRBV5-1; d_gene: -; j_gene: TRBJ1-1; abundance: few; CDR3aa: CASSFLGETDNTEAFF; CDR3nt: TGCGCCAGCAGCTTTCTCGGGGAGACCGATAACACTGAAGCTTTCTTT
v_gene: TRBV19; d_gene: -; j_gene: TRBJ1-4; abundance: few; CDR3aa: CASSRTLNNEKLFF; CDR3nt: TGTGCCAGTAGTCGGACACTTAATAATGAAAAACTGTTTTTT
v_gene: TRBV5-6; d_gene: -; j_gene: TRBJ1-4; abundance: -; CDR3aa: CASSLRLNEKLFF; CDR3nt: TGTGCCAGCAGCTTGAGGTTAAATGAAAAACTGTTTTTT
v_gene: TRBV5-4; d_gene: TRBD2; j_gene: TRBJ2-1; abundance: -; CDR3aa: CASSSGTSGYNEQFF; CDR3nt: TGTGCCAGCAGCTCCGGGACTAGCGGTTACAATGAGCAGTTCTTC
v_gene: TRBV27; d_gene: -; j_gene: TRBJ2-6; abundance: -; CDR3aa: CASVSLRAGANVLTF; CDR3nt: TGTGCCAGCGTGAGTTTACGAGCTGGGGCCAACGTCCTGACTTTC
v_gene: TRBV28; d_gene: -; j_gene: TRBJ1-1; abundance: few; CDR3aa: CASDPGENTEAFF; CDR3nt: TGTGCCAGCGACCCGGGGGAAAACACTGAAGCTTTCTTT
v_gene: TRBV5-4; d_gene: TRBD1; j_gene: TRBJ1-1; abundance: -; CDR3aa: CASSLRRTGLAVNTEAFF; CDR3nt: TGTGCCAGCAGCTTGCGTCGGACAGGCCTCGCGGTTAACACTGAAGCTTTCTTT
v_gene: TRBV7-8; d_gene: TRBD2; j_gene: TRBJ2-1; abundance: -; CDR3aa: CASSLGALAGGEQFF; CDR3nt: TGTGCCAGCAGCTTAGGGGCCTTAGCGGGAGGTGAGCAGTTCTTC
v_gene: TRBV27; d_gene: TRBD1; j_gene: TRBJ2-3; abundance: -; CDR3aa: CASSGLQGVTSTDTQYF; CDR3nt: TGTGCCAGCAGTGGATTACAGGGGGTAACTAGCACAGATACGCAGTATTTT
v_gene: TRBV7-9; d_gene: -; j_gene: TRBJ1-2; abundance: -; CDR3aa: CASSLDRGDGYTF; CDR3nt: TGTGCCAGCAGCTTAGATCGAGGCGATGGCTACACCTTC
v_gene: TRBV9; d_gene: -; j_gene: TRBJ2-7; abundance: -; CDR3aa: CASSVEREGEQYF; CDR3nt: TGTGCCAGCAGCGTTGAACGTGAGGGCGAGCAGTACTTC
v_gene: TRBV5-1; d_gene: -; j_gene: TRBJ2-7; abundance: few; CDR3aa: CASRPQGSSSYEQYF; CDR3nt: TGCGCCAGCAGGCCACAGGGTTCATCCTCCTACGAGCAGTACTTC
v_gene: TRBV7-2; d_gene: -; j_gene: TRBJ1-3; abundance: -; CDR3aa: CASSFVLGSGNTIYF; CDR3nt: TGTGCCAGCAGCTTCGTTTTGGGGTCTGGAAACACCATATATTTT
v_gene: TRBV6-5; d_gene: -; j_gene: TRBJ2-5; abundance: -; CDR3aa: CASRAELTRQETQYF; CDR3nt: TGTGCCAGCAGAGCGGAGCTGACACGACAAGAGACCCAGTACTTC
v_gene: TRBV28; d_gene: -; j_gene: TRBJ2-7; abundance: -; CDR3aa: CASSFTGTLNYEQYF; CDR3nt: TGTGCCAGCAGTTTCACCGGGACACTGAACTACGAGCAGTACTTC
v_gene: TRBV2; d_gene: -; j_gene: TRBJ1-1; abundance: -; CDR3aa: CARGWERNTEAFF; CDR3nt: TGTGCCAGGGGCTGGGAGAGGAACACTGAAGCTTTCTTT
v_gene: TRBV2; d_gene: -; j_gene: TRBJ1-1; abundance: -; CDR3aa: CASRETYNTEAFF; CDR3nt: TGTGCCAGCAGAGAGACGTATAACACTGAAGCTTTCTTT
v_gene: TRBV14; d_gene: TRBD2; j_gene: TRBJ2-3; abundance: -; CDR3aa: CASSQVGLAGDTQYF; CDR3nt: TGTGCCAGCAGCCAAGTCGGTCTAGCGGGGGATACGCAGTATTTT
v_gene: TRBV18; d_gene: -; j_gene: TRBJ1-1; abundance: -; CDR3aa: CASSPLPTNTEAFF; CDR3nt: TGTGCCAGCTCACCATTACCGACGAACACTGAAGCTTTCTTT
v_gene: TRBV29-1; d_gene: TRBD1; j_gene: TRBJ1-1; abundance: -; CDR3aa: CSVTGTGDTEAFF; CDR3nt: TGCAGCGTGACCGGAACAGGGGACACTGAAGCTTTCTTT
v_gene: TRBV10-1; d_gene: TRBD2; j_gene: TRBJ2-3; abundance: -; CDR3aa: CASSSGLAGELDTQYF; CDR3nt: TGCGCCAGCAGCTCAGGACTAGCGGGAGAACTAGATACGCAGTATTTT
v_gene: TRBV25-1; d_gene: TRBD1; j_gene: TRBJ2-1; abundance: -; CDR3aa: CASSSTPGQGTNEQFF; CDR3nt: TGTGCCAGCAGTTCCACTCCCGGACAGGGAACGAATGAGCAGTTCTTC
v_gene: TRBV27; d_gene: -; j_gene: TRBJ1-5; abundance: -; CDR3aa: CASSLIYSPYSNQPQHF; CDR3nt: TGTGCCAGCAGTTTAATTTACAGCCCCTATAGCAATCAGCCCCAGCATTTT
v_gene: TRBV28; d_gene: -; j_gene: TRBJ1-1; abundance: -; CDR3aa: CASSSTGLEAFF; CDR3nt: TGTGCCAGCAGTTCCACAGGCCTTGAAGCTTTCTTT
v_gene: TRBV18; d_gene: -; j_gene: TRBJ1-5; abundance: -; CDR3aa: CASSPGVDQPQHF; CDR3nt: TGTGCCAGCTCACCTGGAGTTGATCAGCCCCAGCATTTT
v_gene: TRBV10-3; d_gene: -; j_gene: TRBJ2-5; abundance: -; CDR3aa: CAIARGGNQETQYF; CDR3nt: TGTGCCATAGCACGGGGCGGGAACCAAGAGACCCAGTACTTC
v_gene: TRBV18; d_gene: -; j_gene: TRBJ2-5; abundance: -; CDR3aa: CASSPSGVETQYF; CDR3nt: TGTGCCAGCTCACCATCAGGGGTGGAGACCCAGTACTTC
v_gene: TRBV9; d_gene: TRBD1; j_gene: TRBJ1-1; abundance: -; CDR3aa: CASSVQGAATEAFF; CDR3nt: TGTGCCAGCAGCGTTCAGGGGGCGGCCACTGAAGCTTTCTTT
v_gene: TRBV30; d_gene: TRBD2; j_gene: TRBJ2-1; abundance: once; CDR3aa: CAWSAGTSALNEQFF; CDR3nt: TGTGCCTGGAGTGCCGGGACTAGCGCCCTCAATGAGCAGTTCTTC
v_gene: TRBV5-1; d_gene: TRBD2; j_gene: TRBJ2-1; abundance: -; CDR3aa: CASSLSREGVNEQFF; CDR3nt: TGCGCCAGCAGCTTGAGTCGGGAGGGGGTTAATGAGCAGTTCTTC
v_gene: TRBV30; d_gene: TRBD1; j_gene: TRBJ1-5; abundance: -; CDR3aa: CAWSHLEGTGGHQPQHF; CDR3nt: TGTGCCTGGAGTCACCTGGAAGGGACAGGGGGCCATCAGCCCCAGCATTTT
v_gene: TRBV11-3; d_gene: TRBD2; j_gene: TRBJ2-1; abundance: -; CDR3aa: CASSLGDRGAGGYNEQFF; CDR3nt: TGTGCCAGCAGCTTAGGGGACCGGGGCGCGGGGGGGTACAATGAGCAGTTCTTC
v_gene: TRBV27; d_gene: -; j_gene: TRBJ1-1; abundance: -; CDR3aa: CASRGSPGFDTEAFF; CDR3nt: TGTGCCAGCAGGGGCAGCCCAGGGTTTGACACTGAAGCTTTCTTT
v_gene: TRBV5-4; d_gene: -; j_gene: TRBJ1-1; abundance: -; CDR3aa: CASSLEGLGNTEAFF; CDR3nt: TGTGCCAGCAGCTTGGAAGGTTTAGGGAACACTGAAGCTTTCTTT
v_gene: TRBV10-3; d_gene: TRBD1; j_gene: TRBJ1-2; abundance: -; CDR3aa: CAISPGGHGYTF; CDR3nt: TGTGCCATCAGTCCAGGGGGACATGGCTACACCTTC
v_gene: TRBV25-1; d_gene: TRBD2; j_gene: TRBJ2-7; abundance: -; CDR3aa: CASSEGPSSGRSRYEQYF; CDR3nt: TGTGCCAGCAGTGAAGGGCCTTCTAGCGGGAGGTCCCGTTACGAGCAGTACTTC
v_gene: TRBV7-2; d_gene: TRBD1; j_gene: TRBJ1-5; abundance: -; CDR3aa: CASSPWTGNSNQPQHF; CDR3nt: TGTGCCAGCAGCCCGTGGACAGGGAATAGCAATCAGCCCCAGCATTTT